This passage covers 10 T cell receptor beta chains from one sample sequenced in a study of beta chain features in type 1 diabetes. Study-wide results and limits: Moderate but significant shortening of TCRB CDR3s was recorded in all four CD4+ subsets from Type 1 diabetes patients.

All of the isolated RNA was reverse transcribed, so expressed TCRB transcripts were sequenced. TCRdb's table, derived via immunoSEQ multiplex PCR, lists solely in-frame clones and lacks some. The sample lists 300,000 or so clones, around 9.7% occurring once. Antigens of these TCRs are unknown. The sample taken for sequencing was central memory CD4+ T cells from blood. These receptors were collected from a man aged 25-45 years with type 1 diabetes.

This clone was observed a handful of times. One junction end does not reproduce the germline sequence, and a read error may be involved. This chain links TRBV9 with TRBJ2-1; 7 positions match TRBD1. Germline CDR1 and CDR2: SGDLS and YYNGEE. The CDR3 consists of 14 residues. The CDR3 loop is CASSAGQAYDEQFF. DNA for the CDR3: TGTGCCAGCAGCGCAGGACAGGCCTACGATGAGCAGTTCTTC.

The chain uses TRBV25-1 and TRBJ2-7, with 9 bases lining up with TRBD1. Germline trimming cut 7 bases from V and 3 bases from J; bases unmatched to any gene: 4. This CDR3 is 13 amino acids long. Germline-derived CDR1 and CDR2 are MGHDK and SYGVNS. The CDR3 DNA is TGTGCCAGCACGGGACAGGGTTACTACGAGCAGTACTTC. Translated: CASTGQGYYEQYF.

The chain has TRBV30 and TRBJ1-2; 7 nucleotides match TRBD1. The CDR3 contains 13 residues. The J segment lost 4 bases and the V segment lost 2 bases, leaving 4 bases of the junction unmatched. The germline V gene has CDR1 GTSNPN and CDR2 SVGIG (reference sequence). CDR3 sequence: CAWSYRGFYGYTF. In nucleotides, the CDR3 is TGTGCCTGGAGTTACAGGGGTTTCTATGGCTACACCTTC.

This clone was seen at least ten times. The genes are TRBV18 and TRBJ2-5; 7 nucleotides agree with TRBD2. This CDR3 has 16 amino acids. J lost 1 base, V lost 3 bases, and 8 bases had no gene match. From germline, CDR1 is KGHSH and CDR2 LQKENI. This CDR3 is CASSPFSRTSQETQYF. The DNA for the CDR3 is TGTGCCAGCTCACCCTTCTCCCGGACTAGCCAAGAGACCCAGTACTTC.

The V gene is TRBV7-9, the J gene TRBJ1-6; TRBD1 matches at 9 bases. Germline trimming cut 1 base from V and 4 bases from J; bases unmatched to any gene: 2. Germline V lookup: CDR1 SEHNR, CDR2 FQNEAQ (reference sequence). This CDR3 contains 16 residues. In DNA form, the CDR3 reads TGTGCCAGCAGCTTAGGGGACAGGGCTTATAATTCACCCCTCCACTTT. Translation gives CASSLGDRAYNSPLHF.

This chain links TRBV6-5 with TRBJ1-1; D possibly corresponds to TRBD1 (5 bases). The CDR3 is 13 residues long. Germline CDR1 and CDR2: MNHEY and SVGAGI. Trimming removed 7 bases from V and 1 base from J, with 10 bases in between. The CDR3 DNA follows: TGTGCCAGCATCGGGACGTGGAACACTGAAGCTTTCTTT. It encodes CASIGTWNTEAFF.

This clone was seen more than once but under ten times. The CDR3 DNA reads as TGCGCCAGCAGTGACGGGGACTACGAGCAGTACTTC. It codes for CASSDGDYEQYF. J is TRBJ2-7 and V is TRBV10-2, with D possibly being TRBD2 (5 bases). The CDR3 contains 12 residues. V was trimmed by 3 bases and J by 3 bases, leaving 6 bases between them. The germline V gene encodes CDR1 WSHSY and CDR2 SAAADI.

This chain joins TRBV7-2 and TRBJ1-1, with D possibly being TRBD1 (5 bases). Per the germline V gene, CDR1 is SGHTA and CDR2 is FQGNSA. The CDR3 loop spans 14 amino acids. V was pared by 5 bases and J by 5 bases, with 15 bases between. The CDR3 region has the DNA TGTGCCAGCAGCCGGGACGGTCTGGGGACTGAAGCTTTCTTT. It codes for CASSRDGLGTEAFF.

The CDR3 DNA sequence: TGCGCCAGCAGCCAAGGGACATCGAGATCACCCCTCCACTTT. Translation gives CASSQGTSRSPLHF. V gene TRBV4-3 combines with J gene TRBJ1-6; D may be TRBD1 (5 bases). The ends were cut back, 1 base at V and 10 bases at J, with 11 bases in the middle. CDR3 length equals 14 residues. CDR1 and CDR2 from the germline V gene are LGHNA and YSLEER.

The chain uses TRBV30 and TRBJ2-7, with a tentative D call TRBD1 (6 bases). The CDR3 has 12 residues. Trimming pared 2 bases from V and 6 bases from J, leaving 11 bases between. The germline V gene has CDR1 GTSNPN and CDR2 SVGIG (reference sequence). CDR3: CAWSQTGFEQYF. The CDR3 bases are TGTGCCTGGAGTCAAACAGGGTTCGAGCAGTACTTC. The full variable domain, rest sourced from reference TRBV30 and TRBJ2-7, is SQTIHQWPATLVQPVGSPLSLECTVEGTSNPNLYWYRQAAGRGLQLLFYSVGIGQISSEVPQNLSASRPQDRQFILSSKKLLLSDSGFYLCAWSQTGFEQYFGPGTRLTVT.